This TCR beta chain was observed in a study of T cells after yellow fever vaccination. Each CDR3 protein gets one entry after TCRdb re-called the 5' RACE reads with MiXCR. The repertoire includes hundreds of thousands of distinct CDR3 sequences, roughly 19% of them detected once, and about 13% sits in the top ten. The receptor's source is a man aged 25-45 years who received the YFV17D yellow fever vaccine. The sequences come from PBMCs, collected 15 days after the yellow fever booster vaccination.

The CDR3 sequence: CASSPSLAVAKNIQYF. CDR3 sequence (DNA): TGTGCCAGCAGTCCCTCACTAGCGGTAGCCAAAAACATTCAGTACTTC. This sequence joins TRBV14 and TRBJ2-4; 8 nucleotides agree with TRBD2. The CDR3 is 16 amino acids. V was clipped by 6 bases and J by 0 bases; unmatched bases: 7. Germline lookup yields CDR1 SGHDN and CDR2 FVKESK. Full variable domain (remainder filled in from reference TRBV14 and TRBJ2-4): EAGVTQFPSHSVIEKGQTVTLRCDPISGHDNLYWYRRVMGKEIKFLLHFVKESKQDESGMPNNRFLAERTGGTYSTLKVQPAELEDSGVYFCASSPSLAVAKNIQYFGAGTRLSVL.